Given below is one TCR beta chain in context. TCRdb's copy holds only in-frame clones and misses some; the assay was immunoSEQ multiplex PCR. The table lists some 150,000 clones, roughly nine tenths of them singletons, with less than 1.6% in the top ten. This entry is derived from a study of control samples from healthy donors and cancer patients. This CDR3 has 15 residues. Germline CDR1 is SGHDN and CDR2 is FVKESK. The J segment lost 8 bases and the V segment lost 0 bases, leaving 5 bases of the junction unmatched. The material sequenced was blood. The chain combines TRBV14 with TRBJ2-1; 9 bases are a match to TRBD2. The receptor was isolated from a woman aged 25 to 39 in good health. CDR3 in amino acids: CASSQEAGGFDEQFF. DNA of the CDR3: TGTGCCAGCAGCCAAGAAGCGGGGGGATTCGATGAGCAGTTCTTC. Supplemented by reference TRBV14 and TRBJ2-1, the full variable domain reads EAGVTQFPSHSVIEKGQTVTLRCDPISGHDNLYWYRRVMGKEIKFLLHFVKESKQDESGMPNNRFLAERTGGTYSTLKVQPAELEDSGVYFCASSQEAGGFDEQFFGPGTRLTVL.